The subject of this entry is one T cell receptor (beta chain). Its antigen is unidentified. The sample is drawn from a study of blood T cells in healthy people across ages. Overall study results and limits: Any conclusive comparison of naive versus antigen-experienced cells was prevented by using unsorted PBMCs. CMV status of donors was not determined, possibly confounding expanded clonotype changes.

A sample-barcoded 5' primer and a J-beta primer mix were used in a second PCR of roughly 7 to 12 cycles. All samples yielded 3 million or more CDR3-containing paired-end reads. TCRdb re-derived calls from the 5' RACE reads in MiXCR, one entry per CDR3 protein. The sample shows over 1.5 million distinct CDR3 sequences, 49% of them seen only once. The CDR3 consists of 17 residues. CDR1 and CDR2 (germline): MNHEY, SMNVEV (reference sequence). V lost 3 bases to trimming and J lost 0 bases, with 17 bases between them. Sequenced sample: blood. This rearrangement joins TRBV27 to TRBJ2-5; D assignment may be TRBD1 or TRBD2 (5 bases each). The source is a woman between 35 and 50 years old in good health. The CDR3 DNA reads TGTGCCAGCAGTTTCTCCCGGGGCAGGGCGTACCAAGAGACCCAGTACTTC. Residues: CASSFSRGRAYQETQYF.